The present entry profiles one TCR beta chain with its context. What it recognizes is unknown. The germline V gene has CDR1 SGHTA and CDR2 FQGNSA. The CDR3 runs to 14 residues. Trimming left V 3 bases short and J 4 bases short, with 10 bases between. TCR alpha and TCR beta cDNA libraries carrying sample barcodes and UMIs were produced by 5'RACE using constant-segment primers. TCRdb reprocessed the 5' RACE reads via MiXCR and lists one record per CDR3 protein. The table has hundreds of thousands of distinct CDR3 sequences, more than 20% seen once. The entry originates in a study of T-cell memory formation after mild COVID-19. For the study at large: TCR clustering was largely donor specific. Findings and limits, study-wide: CD4/CD8 balance characterized clones contracting day 15 to 85, and CD4+ skew characterized later expanders.

Sequencing was done on a sample of PBMCs or a T cell subset sorted from them (not recorded which). The chain employs TRBV7-2 and TRBJ1-3; a possible D gene is TRBD1 (5 bases). This sequence originates from a man between 18 and 35 years old who had mild COVID-19 (a few samples of this study predate the infection). Cell type and time point are not known. The CDR3: CASSLDTSGNTIYF. CDR3 DNA sequence: TGTGCCAGCAGCTTGGACACGTCGGGAAACACCATATATTTT.